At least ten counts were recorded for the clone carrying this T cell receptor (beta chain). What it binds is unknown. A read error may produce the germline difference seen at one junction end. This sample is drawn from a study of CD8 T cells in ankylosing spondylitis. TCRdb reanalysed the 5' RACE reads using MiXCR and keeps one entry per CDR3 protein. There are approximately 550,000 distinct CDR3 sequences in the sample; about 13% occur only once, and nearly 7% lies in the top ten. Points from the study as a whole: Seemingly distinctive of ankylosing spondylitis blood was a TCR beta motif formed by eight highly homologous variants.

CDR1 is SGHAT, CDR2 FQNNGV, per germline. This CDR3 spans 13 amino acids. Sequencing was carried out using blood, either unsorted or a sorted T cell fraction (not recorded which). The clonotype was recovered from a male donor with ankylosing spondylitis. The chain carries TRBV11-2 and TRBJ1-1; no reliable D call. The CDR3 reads CASSLERNTEAFF. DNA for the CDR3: TGTGCCAGCAGTTTAGAACGGAACACTGAAGCTTTCTTT.